One and the same sample provided the 27 T cell receptor beta chains below, sequenced in a study of neurological immune-mediated disorders (dated by TCRdb to about 2019). Library generation was performed with 5' RACE. Sequencing relied on an Illumina HiSeq 2500. The raw public reads went through TCRdb reprocessing: fastp at Q25, MiXCR clone calling, in-frame beta chains kept. A single entry per CDR3 protein holds the most common genes and DNA from its merged rows. The sample table contains about 49,000 distinct CDR3 sequences; only one count was recorded for roughly 14% of them. The top ten clones comprise less than 5.5% of the sample. This specimen's time point label, per the study, means: longitudinal time-point 2. Sequencing was performed on PBMCs. The receptors originated from a male donor with HTLV-1-associated myelopathy (HAM/TSP).

This clonotype occurred many times. This chain connects TRBV29-1 to TRBJ2-5; 8 nucleotides match TRBD2. The germline V gene encodes CDR1 SQVTM and CDR2 ANQGSEA. The CDR3 loop spans 12 amino acids. J was trimmed by 14 bases and V by 3 bases; bases with no gene match: 11. CDR3 DNA: TGCAGCGTTGAGCCTAGCGGGCGCCAAAACTACTTC. Protein product: CSVEPSGRQNYF.

The rearrangement joins TRBV6-5 to TRBJ2-1; 7 bases are shared with TRBD2. V gave up 6 bases and J gave up 3 bases; unmatched junction bases: 14. Germline values: CDR1 MNHEY, CDR2 SVGAGI. The CDR3 extends over 17 amino acids. CDR3 in DNA: TGTGCCAGCAGGCTCTACCCGGGAGGTAGCGACTACAATGAGCAGTTCTTC. This translates into CASRLYPGGSDYNEQFF.

The chain employs TRBV11-3 and TRBJ1-6; 12 nucleotides align to TRBD1. V lost 5 bases and J lost 13; bases outside the gene matches: 12. The CDR3 has 16 amino acids. Germline assignment: CDR1 SGHNT and CDR2 YENEEA. The CDR3 is CASSPEGGTGGDPLHF. CDR3 in DNA: TGTGCCAGCAGCCCCGAGGGCGGGACAGGGGGCGATCCCCTCCACTTT. The full variable domain, its missing parts supplied by reference TRBV11-3 and TRBJ1-6, is EAGVVQSPRYKIIEKKQPVAFWCNPISGHNTLYWYLQNLGQGPELLIRYENEEAVDDSQLPKDRFSAERLKGVDSTLKIQPAELGDSAVYLCASSPEGGTGGDPLHFGNGTRLTVT.

This clonotype has ten or more counts. This chain uses TRBV4-3 with TRBJ1-4, with D uncertain. The CDR3 has 14 amino acids. With 4 bases removed from V and 0 bases from J, the gap between germline ends came to 6 bases. Looked up from germline, CDR1 is LGHNA and CDR2 is YSLEER. As DNA, the CDR3 is TGCGCCAGCAGCCCACAATCAACTAATGAAAAACTGTTTTTT. Protein sequence: CASSPQSTNEKLFF.

In its sample, this clonotype was seen many times. This chain links TRBV6-1 with TRBJ2-3; D remains unclear. Germline values: CDR1 MNHNS, CDR2 SASEGT. The CDR3 length is 13 residues. Trimming cost V 11 bases and J 2 bases, with 14 bases left between them. The CDR3 sequence: CAVGSLFTDTQYF. Here the CDR3 DNA reads TGTGCCGTGGGCAGCTTATTCACAGATACGCAGTATTTT.

This clonotype was found many times. The CDR3 DNA follows: TGCAGCGTTGAAGATAGGGTTTGGAACACCATATATTTT. It translates to CSVEDRVWNTIYF. This chain connects TRBV29-1 to TRBJ1-3; D is unclear. Germline CDR1 reads SQVTM; CDR2 reads ANQGSEA. There are 13 residues in the CDR3. The ends were cut back, 0 bases at V and 7 bases at J, with 10 bases in the middle.

In its sample, this clonotype was seen a few times. The rearrangement joins TRBV7-6 to TRBJ1-2, with a possible D match to TRBD1 (5 bases). V was cut by 7 bases and J by 6 bases, with 18 bases left in between. Germline CDR1 SGHVS, CDR2 FNYEAQ. This CDR3 comprises 14 residues. The chain's CDR3 is CASTNRWGRDGYTF. The CDR3 coding sequence is TGTGCCAGCACCAACCGTTGGGGGAGGGATGGCTACACCTTC.

The sample holds many counts of this clonotype. The J gene is TRBJ1-6, the V gene TRBV7-2; maybe TRBD1 (5 bases). V lost 4 bases, J lost 1 base, and 20 bases lay in between. CDR3 length equals 19 residues. Germline lookup yields CDR1 SGHTA and CDR2 FQGNSA. DNA of the CDR3: TGTGCCAGCAGCTCCCGGGCAGGGATGACGGGATCCTATAATTCACCCCTCCACTTT. Translating it yields CASSSRAGMTGSYNSPLHF.

This clonotype was observed at least ten times. The rearrangement links TRBV7-7 to TRBJ2-1; no clear D gene. This CDR3 contains 13 residues. Germline CDR1 SSHAT, CDR2 FNYEAQ (reference sequence). With 1 base removed from V and 8 bases from J, the gap between germline ends came to 9 bases. Here the CDR3 DNA reads TGTGCCAGCAGCTTAGTGGGCAGTGATGAGCAGTTCTTC. Protein product: CASSLVGSDEQFF.

The V gene is TRBV5-1, the J gene TRBJ2-5, with D possibly called TRBD1 or TRBD2 (5 bases each). The CDR3 spans 13 residues. Germline V lookup: CDR1 SGHRS, CDR2 YFSETQ. V shed 2 bases and J shed 5 bases, with 10 bases lying between them. The CDR3 is CASSFLGDETQYF. CDR3 bases: TGCGCCAGCAGCTTTCTGGGGGACGAGACCCAGTACTTC.

This clonotype was detected ten times or more. The V call is TRBV20-1, the J call TRBJ2-1, with TRBD2 matching over 8 bases. Germline lookup yields CDR1 DFQATT and CDR2 SNEGSKA (reference sequence). With V trimmed by 1 base and J by 3 bases, 8 bases remained unmatched. The CDR3 contains 16 residues. CDR3 DNA: TGCAGTGCTAGAGGTGTACGGGGGGGCTTCTACAATGAGCAGTTCTTC. Translating it yields CSARGVRGGFYNEQFF.

In this sample, this clonotype turned up many times. The V gene is TRBV5-1, the J gene TRBJ1-1, with 9 bases lining up with TRBD1. Germline loops: CDR1 SGHRS, CDR2 YFSETQ. The CDR3 totals 14 residues. Trimming removed 5 bases from V and 5 bases from J; junction bases left unmatched: 7. CDR3 in amino acids: CASREQGARTEAFF. CDR3 DNA sequence: TGCGCCAGCAGGGAACAGGGGGCACGGACTGAAGCTTTCTTT.

This clonotype has at least ten counts. The DNA of the CDR3 is TGTGCCAGCAGCTTAGCGCAAGACAGGGGGCCTCAGCCCCAGCATTTT. This codes for CASSLAQDRGPQPQHF. The gene calls are TRBV7-8 and TRBJ1-5, with TRBD1 identical over 10 bases. Germline V lookup: CDR1 SGHVS, CDR2 FQNEAQ. This CDR3 is 16 amino acids long. Losses at the gene ends were 0 bases for V and 6 bases for J; bases not matched to a gene: 5.

There are many counts of this clonotype. The chain joins TRBV3-1 to TRBJ2-1; weak D call: TRBD2 (5 bases). CDR1 is LGHDT, CDR2 YNNKEL, per germline (reference sequence). The length of the CDR3 is 15 residues. The germline V and J ends were trimmed by 0 bases and 9 bases, with 15 bases remaining between them. The CDR3 region is CASSQDKRLAVEQFF. CDR3 DNA: TGTGCCAGCAGCCAAGATAAGAGGCTAGCAGTTGAGCAGTTCTTC.

The chain employs TRBV6-2 or TRBV6-3 and TRBJ1-5; 9 positions match TRBD1. Per the germline V gene, CDR1 is MNHEY and CDR2 is SVGEGT. This CDR3 region has 15 residues. Trimming at V came to 2 bases and at J to 4 bases, leaving 3 bases not matched to a gene. The DNA for the CDR3 is TGTGCCAGCAGTTACCTGGACAGGGGTAATCAGCCCCAGCATTTT. Translation: CASSYLDRGNQPQHF.

This clonotype occurred many times. The chain employs TRBV12-3 or TRBV12-4 and TRBJ2-1; D gene unclear. The CDR3 spans 14 residues. The V end lost 6 bases, the J end lost 5 bases, and 14 bases lay between the germline ends. The CDR3 sequence: CASRQTSRDNEQFF. The CDR3 coding sequence is TGTGCCAGCAGACAGACGAGTAGGGACAATGAGCAGTTCTTC.

This clonotype was observed many times. The V and J genes are TRBV7-9 and TRBJ1-1; D may be TRBD1 (6 bases). The V gene's germline CDR1 is SEHNR and CDR2 FQNEAQ (reference sequence). V was cut by 3 bases and J by 4 bases, with 12 bases left in between. This CDR3 spans 14 amino acids. CDR3 coding DNA: TGTGCCAGCAGCTTGCATGGAGGGGGCACTGAAGCTTTCTTT. Encoded protein: CASSLHGGGTEAFF. Using reference TRBV7-9 and TRBJ1-1 for the parts outside the CDR3, the full variable domain is DTGVSQNPRHKITKRGQNVTFRCDPISEHNRLYWYRQTLGQGPEFLTYFQNEAQLEKSRLLSDRFSAERPKGSFSTLEIQRTEQGDSAMYLCASSLHGGGTEAFFGQGTRLTVV.

The rearrangement joins TRBV9 to TRBJ1-2, with D perhaps TRBD1 (6 bases). From germline, CDR1 is SGDLS and CDR2 YYNGEE. The CDR3 is 13 amino acids. Trimming pared 3 bases from V and 4 bases from J, leaving 10 bases between. The CDR3 coding sequence is TGTGCCAGCAGCGGGATACAGGGCTATGGCTACACCTTC. Its translation is CASSGIQGYGYTF.

This clonotype was seen many times. J is TRBJ1-6 and V is TRBV20-1, with D possibly being TRBD1 (6 bases). Trimming removed 3 bases from V and 0 bases from J, with 12 bases in between. CDR1 DFQATT and CDR2 SNEGSKA come from the germline V gene (reference sequence). This CDR3 contains 16 residues. CDR3 in DNA: TGCAGTGCTAGCTTTAGGGGGAGCTCCTATAATTCACCCCTCCACTTT. This encodes CSASFRGSSYNSPLHF.

In its sample, this clonotype was seen many times. The chain carries TRBV5-1 and TRBJ1-1; D perhaps matches TRBD1 (6 bases). The germline V and J ends were trimmed by 0 bases and 5 bases, with 11 bases remaining between them. Germline loops: CDR1 SGHRS, CDR2 YFSETQ. The CDR3 has 14 amino acids. In nucleotides, the CDR3 is TGCGCCAGCAGCTTGGAGGGGGTGGAGACTGAAGCTTTCTTT. As protein: CASSLEGVETEAFF.

This clonotype was counted many times. The chain employs TRBV14 and TRBJ2-7, with D hard to call. The CDR3 is 14 amino acids. The V gene's germline CDR1 is SGHDN and CDR2 FVKESK. The V end lost 0 bases, the J end lost 3 bases, and 9 bases lay between the germline ends. The CDR3 loop reads CASSQEYNLYEQYF. The CDR3 DNA sequence: TGTGCCAGCAGCCAAGAATATAACCTCTACGAGCAGTACTTC.

This clonotype has ten or more counts. This chain uses TRBV20-1 with TRBJ2-3; maybe TRBD2 (7 bases). Trimming took 6 bases from V and 4 from J, leaving 17 bases between them. Germline CDR1 and CDR2: DFQATT and SNEGSKA (reference sequence). There are 14 residues in the CDR3. The CDR3 here is CSAPVGGRSDTQYF. Written as DNA, the CDR3 is TGCAGTGCCCCAGTCGGGGGGCGGTCAGATACGCAGTATTTT.

This clonotype was counted ten times or more. The rearrangement uses TRBV12-3 or TRBV12-4 and TRBJ1-4; the match to TRBD1 covers 11 bases. This CDR3 has 15 amino acids. The trim removed 6 bases at V and 7 bases at J, leaving 7 bases unmatched. The DNA for the CDR3 is TGTGCCAGCAGACCCTATGGGACAGGGGGTGAAAAACTGTTTTTT. This translates into CASRPYGTGGEKLFF.

This clonotype was counted many times. The rearrangement joins TRBV5-1 to TRBJ2-7; weak D call: TRBD1 (5 bases). V was trimmed by 6 bases and J by 1 base, leaving 8 bases between them. The CDR3 loop spans 12 amino acids. The germline V gene has CDR1 SGHRS and CDR2 YFSETQ. CDR3: CASKDMSYEQYF. In nucleotides, the CDR3 is TGCGCCAGCAAGGACATGTCCTACGAGCAGTACTTC.

Ten or more counts support this clonotype. The V call is TRBV20-1, the J call TRBJ2-7; D may correspond to TRBD1 or TRBD2 (8 bases each). Trimming took off 5 bases at V and 2 bases at J, with 16 bases between the two ends. The CDR3 consists of 14 residues. From germline, CDR1 is DFQATT and CDR2 SNEGSKA (reference sequence). As DNA, the CDR3 is TGCAGTGCTTCGGGGGGGGACAGGCCCTACGAGCAGTACTTC. Translating gives CSASGGDRPYEQYF.

The rearrangement uses TRBV29-1 and TRBJ2-2; D is unresolved. V was clipped by 5 bases and J by 6 bases, with 13 bases between them. The V gene's germline CDR1 is SQVTM and CDR2 ANQGSEA. The CDR3 is made up of 13 amino acids. The CDR3 protein is CSVQAGYAGELFF. The CDR3 DNA reads TGCAGCGTTCAGGCAGGTTACGCCGGGGAGCTGTTTTTT.

This clonotype was seen at least ten times. The V gene is TRBV28, the J gene TRBJ2-6; the D gene is possibly TRBD1 (6 bases). The CDR3 has 15 residues. V was pared by 5 bases and J by 1 base, with 9 bases between. The germline V gene encodes CDR1 MDHEN and CDR2 SYDVKM. CDR3 residues: CASSPQGSGANVLTF. The DNA of the CDR3 is TGTGCCAGCAGTCCCCAGGGGTCTGGGGCCAACGTCCTGACTTTC. Drawing the rest from reference TRBV28 and TRBJ2-6, the complete variable domain is DVKVTQSSRYLVKRTGEKVFLECVQDMDHENMFWYRQDPGLGLRLIYFSYDVKMKEKGDIPEGYSVSREKKERFSLILESASTNQTSMYLCASSPQGSGANVLTFGAGSRLTVL.